This T cell receptor (beta chain) appears in the sequencing data of a study of shared clonotypes between healthy human individuals. Study-wide results and limits: Sample collection involved blood only; tissue repertoires are likely different. Compared with clonotypes that all four donors shared, non-shared clonotypes had lower generation probabilities.

It was CD45RO-negative cells, positively selected for CCR7, that made up naive CD8 cells, with terminally differentiated effector memory CD45RA+ cells excluded. The germline V gene encodes CDR1 SGHNT and CDR2 YYREEE (reference sequence). The CDR3 length is 13 residues. V was trimmed by 0 bases and J by 7 bases, leaving 7 bases between them. Regarding this clone: Its target is unknown.

The assay was immunoSEQ multiplex PCR, and TCRdb's table has in-frame clones only and misses some. The table lists almost 700,000 clones, roughly nine tenths of them singletons. The rearrangement uses TRBV5-4 and TRBJ1-4, with D unresolved. The sequenced material came from naive CD8+ T cells sorted from blood. This TCR derives from a man younger than 40 in good health. The CDR3 DNA reads as TGTGCCAGCAGCTTGGATGGGAGTGAAAAACTGTTTTTT. Residues: CASSLDGSEKLFF.